Following are 18 T cell receptor beta chains from one sample sequenced in a study of cytomegalovirus exposure and HLA in healthy donors. Primers included in the PCR were 60 Vbeta and 13 Jbeta primers. Sequencing was performed with immunoSEQ multiplex PCR; in TCRdb, only in-frame clones are kept and a portion is missing. Of under 200,000 clones listed, about 70% were seen once; the top ten hold 1.5% to 2%. What was sequenced was PBMCs. These receptors were taken from a young woman in good health and CMV-seronegative.

The genes are TRBV30 and TRBJ1-2, with D maybe TRBD1 (5 bases). The germline V and J ends were trimmed by 5 bases and 4 bases, with 17 bases remaining between them. CDR1 is GTSNPN, CDR2 SVGIG, per germline (reference sequence). CDR3 length equals 14 residues. This chain's CDR3 is CAWHRKGVGYGYTF. CDR3 bases: TGTGCCTGGCACCGAAAAGGGGTCGGCTATGGCTACACCTTC.

This CDR3 reads CASSVVPPGTSVLHTGELFF. The CDR3 DNA is TGTGCCAGCAGCGTAGTACCACCCGGGACTAGTGTTTTGCACACCGGGGAGCTGTTTTTT. The rearrangement joins TRBV9 to TRBJ2-2; 8 bases map to TRBD2. The length of the CDR3 is 20 residues. The germline V gene encodes CDR1 SGDLS and CDR2 YYNGEE. J gave up 3 bases and V 0 bases, and 16 bases lay outside the gene matches.

The chain has TRBV7-6 and TRBJ1-3; TRBD1 matches 12 bases. The CDR3 spans 18 residues. Germline loops: CDR1 SGHVS, CDR2 FNYEAQ. The J segment lost 0 bases and the V segment lost 3 bases, leaving 6 bases of the junction unmatched. CDR3 residues: CASSLHRDRGHSGNTIYF. CDR3 in DNA: TGTGCCAGCAGCTTGCACCGGGACAGGGGGCACTCTGGAAACACCATATATTTT.

Here the CDR3 DNA reads TGTGCCAGCAGGTTACAGGGGGCTATCCAAGAGACCCAGTACTTC. Translated, it gives CASRLQGAIQETQYF. The V and J genes are TRBV7-2 and TRBJ2-5; 9 nucleotides align to TRBD1. Germline loops: CDR1 SGHTA, CDR2 FQGNSA. This CDR3 is 15 amino acids long. The ends lost 6 bases at V and 1 base at J; junction bases unmatched: 6.

This clone appeared a single time. The chain couples TRBV18 to TRBJ2-7; 9 nucleotides align to TRBD2. Germline values: CDR1 KGHSH, CDR2 LQKENI. This CDR3 has 15 residues. V dropped 1 base and J dropped 5; count of bases not matched to a gene: 6. CDR3 bases: TGTGCCAGCTCACCACTAAGCGGGGGGTTCAACGAGCAGTACTTC. It translates to CASSPLSGGFNEQYF.

The V and J genes are TRBV4-2 and TRBJ1-1, with a tentative D call TRBD1 (6 bases). The CDR3 is 14 amino acids. In germline, CDR1 is LGHNA, CDR2 YNFKEQ. V was cut by 1 base and J by 6 bases, with 12 bases left in between. The CDR3: CASSQVSGAPEAFF. The CDR3 DNA follows: TGTGCCAGCAGCCAAGTCTCAGGGGCTCCTGAAGCTTTCTTT.

This chain uses TRBV4-1 with TRBJ2-5; perhaps TRBD2 as D (7 bases). Germline V CDR1 and CDR2: MGHRA, YSYEKL. V shed 7 bases and J shed 1 base, with 16 bases lying between them. CDR3 length equals 15 residues. The CDR3 DNA reads TGCGCCAGCACCCGAGTAGGGGGGGGCCAAGAGACCCAGTACTTC. Amino acid sequence: CASTRVGGGQETQYF.

This clone was detected once. The chain combines TRBV19 with TRBJ2-1, with D hard to call. Trimming shortened V by 3 bases and J by 5 bases, and 14 bases separated the two germline ends. The CDR3 runs to 15 residues. Looked up from germline, CDR1 is LNHDA and CDR2 is SQIVND (reference sequence). DNA of the CDR3: TGTGCCAGTAGTATTTGGTCACCGCCGGACAATGAGCAGTTCTTC. Protein sequence: CASSIWSPPDNEQFF.

This clone was found a few times. This chain connects TRBV7-8 to TRBJ2-1; no definite D call. V was clipped by 5 bases and J by 14 bases, with 19 bases between them. In germline, CDR1 is SGHVS, CDR2 FQNEAQ. The CDR3 runs 13 residues. This CDR3 reads CASSANSGVREFF. The CDR3 DNA is TGTGCCAGCAGCGCCAACTCCGGAGTCCGGGAGTTCTTC.

The chain has TRBV5-4 and TRBJ1-2; D perhaps matches TRBD1 (5 bases). The V end lost 4 bases, the J end lost 4 bases, and 20 bases lay between the germline ends. Germline V lookup: CDR1 SGHNT, CDR2 YYREEE (reference sequence). CDR3 length: 16 amino acids. As DNA, the CDR3 is TGTGCCAGCAGCGCCGGGACCGCAGGGACTCTCTATGGCTACACCTTC. Translation gives CASSAGTAGTLYGYTF.

CDR3 DNA: TGTGCCAGTAGCCTCGGTGGCGGGAGGAACGAGCAGTACTTC. Encoded protein: CASSLGGGRNEQYF. The rearrangement uses TRBV19 and TRBJ2-7, with TRBD2 matching over 8 bases. V lost 6 bases, J lost 5 bases, and 9 bases stayed unmatched. Germline V gene data show CDR1 as LNHDA and CDR2 as SQIVND (reference sequence). The CDR3 is 14 residues long.

CDR3 nucleotide sequence: TGTGCCAGCAGCTTAGGACTAGCGGGAGGCACCTACGAGCAGTACTTC. Amino acid sequence: CASSLGLAGGTYEQYF. The chain has TRBV7-2 and TRBJ2-7, with 13 bases that match TRBD2. Germline-derived CDR1 and CDR2 are SGHTA and FQGNSA. After removal of 1 base from V and 2 bases from J, the junction contained 2 bases not matched to a gene. The CDR3 has 16 residues. Full variable domain (remainder filled in from reference TRBV7-2 and TRBJ2-7): GAGVSQSPSNKVTEKGKDVELRCDPISGHTALYWYRQSLGQGLEFLIYFQGNSAPDKSGLPSDRFSAERTGGSVSTLTIQRTQQEDSAVYLCASSLGLAGGTYEQYFGPGTRLTVT.

This chain links TRBV28 with TRBJ1-5; D not certain. Germline assignment: CDR1 MDHEN and CDR2 SYDVKM. The CDR3 totals 13 residues. Trimming left V 8 bases short and J 0 bases short, with 8 bases between. The CDR3 DNA follows: TGTGCCAGCTCGCCACTTAGCAATCAGCCCCAGCATTTT. This gives the protein CASSPLSNQPQHF. The whole variable domain, filled in from reference TRBV28 and TRBJ1-5, reads DVKVTQSSRYLVKRTGEKVFLECVQDMDHENMFWYRQDPGLGLRLIYFSYDVKMKEKGDIPEGYSVSREKKERFSLILESASTNQTSMYLCASSPLSNQPQHFGDGTRLSIL.

This clone was recorded only once. V and J are TRBV6-6 and TRBJ1-4; 7 bases agree with TRBD1. Germline loops: CDR1 MNHNY, CDR2 SVGAGI (reference sequence). The CDR3 consists of 14 residues. Germline trimming cut 5 bases from V and 7 bases from J; bases unmatched to any gene: 7. The CDR3 is CASSRSGTAEKLFF. The CDR3 nucleotides read TGTGCCAGCAGTCGCTCCGGGACAGCTGAAAAACTGTTTTTT.

The chain's CDR3 is CASSEFSGLETQYF. The CDR3, as DNA: TGTGCCAGCAGTGAATTCTCAGGTCTGGAGACCCAGTACTTC. This chain joins TRBV2 and TRBJ2-5; no reliable D call. Trimming took off 2 bases at V and 5 bases at J, with 12 bases between the two ends. Germline CDR1 SNHLY, CDR2 FYNNEI. The CDR3 length is 14 residues.

The chain links TRBV7-9 to TRBJ2-2, with 7 positions matching TRBD2. CDR1 SEHNR and CDR2 FQNEAQ come from the germline V gene (reference sequence). The V gene end was trimmed by 4 bases and the J gene end by 0 bases; junction bases not matched to a gene: 8. The CDR3 contains 17 residues. CDR3 loop: CASSSSSGEPNTGELFF. The CDR3 coding sequence is TGTGCCAGCAGCTCCTCGAGCGGGGAACCGAACACCGGGGAGCTGTTTTTT.

The CDR3 region has the DNA TGTGCCAGCAGTGAGGTCAGGGCTTATGGCTACACCTTC. This encodes CASSEVRAYGYTF. The chain carries TRBV6-1 and TRBJ1-2, with D possibly matching TRBD1 (5 bases). CDR3 length equals 13 residues. Germline V CDR1 and CDR2: MNHNS, SASEGT. V was cut by 3 bases and J by 5 bases, with 10 bases left in between.

This clone was seen once. The rearrangement uses TRBV29-1 and TRBJ2-5; possible D gene TRBD2, 5 bases. This CDR3 spans 14 amino acids. Germline V gene sequence: CDR1 SQVTM, CDR2 ANQGSEA. Trimming removed 8 bases at V and 0 bases at J, with 16 bases between. CDR3 nucleotides: TGCAGCTACGGATATAGCGCCAACCAAGAGACCCAGTACTTC. This sequence encodes CSYGYSANQETQYF. Full variable domain (outside the CDR3, taken from reference TRBV29-1 and TRBJ2-5): SAVISQKPSRDICQRGTSLTIQCQVDSQVTMMFWYRQQPGQSLTLIATANQGSEATYESGFVIDKFPISRPNLTFSTLTVSNMSPEDSSIYLCSYGYSANQETQYFGPGTRLLVL.